These 13 T cell receptor beta chains were sequenced from one sample in a study of CD8+ T cells in alopecia areata. Treatment denoted: oral pan-JAK inhibitor, 5-10 mg twice daily. RNA, once extracted, was reverse transcribed into cDNA for use as the sequencing template. The protocol was immunoSEQ multiplex PCR, while the TCRdb copy is restricted to in-frame clones and leaves out a portion. The sample contains some 190,000 clones, roughly 60% of which appear only once. The specimen comprised CD4+ T cells sorted from blood, sampled around week 49, from a patient treated with tofacitinib. These receptors were taken from a human donor with alopecia areata.

This chain links TRBV30 with TRBJ1-4; a weak D match, TRBD1 (5 bases). Trimming removed 2 bases from V and 5 bases from J, with 9 bases in between. This CDR3 is 13 amino acids long. From germline, CDR1 is GTSNPN and CDR2 SVGIG (reference sequence). The CDR3 here is CAWSRDANEKLFF. CDR3 nucleotides: TGTGCCTGGAGTCGGGACGCGAATGAAAAACTGTTTTTT.

The table lists this clone with a few counts. The chain has TRBV6-6 and TRBJ2-3, with D uncertain. This CDR3 is built from 10 residues. V was pared by 4 bases and J by 4 bases, with 0 bases between. CDR1 is MNHNY, CDR2 SVGAGI, per germline (reference sequence). The CDR3 loop is CASSSDTQYF. The CDR3 nucleotides read TGTGCCAGCAGTTCAGATACGCAGTATTTT.

The chain has TRBV7-8 and TRBJ1-4, with 7 bases lining up with TRBD1. CDR1 SGHVS and CDR2 FQNEAQ come from the germline V gene. CDR3 size: 15 residues. Trimming at V came to 5 bases and at J to 10 bases, leaving 13 bases not matched to a gene. CDR3 loop: CASSQGGREGGKLFF. DNA for the CDR3: TGTGCCAGCAGCCAAGGGGGCCGCGAAGGAGGAAAACTGTTTTTT.

This clone was seen a few times. This chain connects TRBV2 to TRBJ1-2; D unclear. The CDR3 has 12 amino acids. From germline, CDR1 is SNHLY and CDR2 FYNNEI. The V and J ends lost 4 bases and 3 bases respectively, with 6 bases between them. The CDR3 DNA follows: TGTGCCAGCAGTGCAGATGACTATGGCTACACCTTC. Its protein product is CASSADDYGYTF.

The chain combines TRBV29-1 with TRBJ2-3; 9 nucleotides agree with TRBD1. The CDR3 runs 15 residues. The V and J ends lost 4 bases and 5 bases, in that order; junction bases with no gene match: 10. The germline CDR1 and CDR2 sequences are SQVTM and ANQGSEA. Here the CDR3 DNA reads TGCAGCGTTGGATCCGGACAGGGGTGGGTAGATACGCAGTATTTT. This gives the protein CSVGSGQGWVDTQYF.

With respect to this clone: This specimen includes other DNA sequences encoding the same CDR3. The chain recombines TRBV20-1 with TRBJ1-2; TRBD1 is a possible D gene (5 bases). The V end lost 3 bases, the J end lost 6 bases, and 8 bases lay between the germline ends. CDR1 is DFQATT and CDR2 is SNEGSKA in the germline V gene (reference sequence). The CDR3 contains 11 residues. The CDR3 is CSASEGNGYTF. For the CDR3, the DNA is TGCAGTGCTAGTGAGGGGAATGGCTACACCTTC.

This clone was seen a handful of times. The V and J genes are TRBV27 and TRBJ2-1; 8 nucleotides match TRBD2. With 5 bases clipped from V and 6 bases from J, the junction kept 12 bases outside the gene matches. The CDR3 is 16 residues long. Germline assignment: CDR1 MNHEY and CDR2 SMNVEV (reference sequence). The CDR3 DNA follows: TGTGCCAGCAGTCCGGAGTACGGGGGGGTTTTCAATGAGCAGTTCTTC. It is translated as CASSPEYGGVFNEQFF.

This sequence joins TRBV2 and TRBJ1-5; D ambiguous. CDR3 length: 12 residues. Germline-derived CDR1 and CDR2 are SNHLY and FYNNEI. Trimming pared 8 bases from V and 6 bases from J, leaving 11 bases between. CDR3 amino acids: CASSDMSQPQHF. The CDR3 nucleotides read TGTGCCAGCTCAGACATGAGTCAGCCCCAGCATTTT.

V and J are TRBV29-1 and TRBJ1-4, with D uncertain. The CDR3 contains 14 residues. Between the trimmed V and J ends, which lost 5 bases and 8 bases, there was a span of 18 bases. Germline CDR1 reads SQVTM; CDR2 reads ANQGSEA. The DNA of the CDR3 is TGCAGCGTTTACAGAGCACCTTTCGGGGAAAAACTGTTTTTT. Translating gives CSVYRAPFGEKLFF.

The chain combines TRBV4-3 with TRBJ2-2, with D hard to call. Trimming took 2 bases from V and 5 from J, leaving 9 bases between them. Germline values: CDR1 LGHNA, CDR2 YSLEER. The CDR3 covers 14 residues. The CDR3 nucleotides are TGCGCCAGCAGCCAAATGGCGGAAACCGGGGAGCTGTTTTTT. It codes for CASSQMAETGELFF.

The chain joins TRBV4-1 to TRBJ1-1, with 8 positions matching TRBD1. V trimming: 5 bases; J trimming: 5 bases; junction bases outside the gene matches: 10. Germline assignment: CDR1 MGHRA and CDR2 YSYEKL. This CDR3 is built from 15 residues. The CDR3, as DNA: TGCGCCAGCAGCGAGTCCGGGACAGGAATAACTGAAGCTTTCTTT. Protein product: CASSESGTGITEAFF.

This chain joins TRBV27 and TRBJ2-3; possible D gene TRBD2, 5 bases. The V and J ends lost 5 bases and 4 bases respectively, with 16 bases between them. This CDR3 contains 15 residues. CDR1 is MNHEY, CDR2 SMNVEV, per germline (reference sequence). CDR3 region: CASSTREGFADTQYF. For the CDR3, the DNA is TGTGCCAGCAGTACCCGTGAGGGTTTCGCAGATACGCAGTATTTT.

The chain has TRBV30 and TRBJ2-5, with 8 bases that match TRBD1. Germline-derived CDR1 and CDR2 are GTSNPN and SVGIG (reference sequence). The length of the CDR3 is 13 residues. The J segment lost 9 bases and the V segment lost 5 bases, leaving 11 bases of the junction unmatched. The CDR3 spells CAWGTGLDRAQYF. CDR3 nucleotide sequence: TGTGCCTGGGGGACAGGCCTGGATAGGGCCCAGTACTTC. The entire variable domain, with the rest obtained from reference TRBV30 and TRBJ2-5, is as follows: SQTIHQWPATLVQPVGSPLSLECTVEGTSNPNLYWYRQAAGRGLQLLFYSVGIGQISSEVPQNLSASRPQDRQFILSSKKLLLSDSGFYLCAWGTGLDRAQYFGPGTRLLVL.